This TCR beta chain stems from a study of monozygotic twins with inflammatory bowel disease. Study results and limitations: Healthy twins showed more clonotype sharing with others than IBD patients, especially patients with disease activity.

With respect to this clonotype: No antigen is known for it.

The CDR3 has 15 amino acids. Germline lookup yields CDR1 SGHVS and CDR2 FQNEAQ. Following a re-call of the 5' RACE reads, TCRdb has one entry per CDR3 protein and lacks DNA. The sample has approximately 160,000 distinct CDR3 sequences. The chain couples TRBV7-8 to TRBJ2-3. The sample was blood. This receptor was identified in a human donor with ulcerative colitis or Crohn's disease, or a healthy co-twin of an affected twin (not recorded which). The CDR3 protein is CASSLALLGTDTQYF.